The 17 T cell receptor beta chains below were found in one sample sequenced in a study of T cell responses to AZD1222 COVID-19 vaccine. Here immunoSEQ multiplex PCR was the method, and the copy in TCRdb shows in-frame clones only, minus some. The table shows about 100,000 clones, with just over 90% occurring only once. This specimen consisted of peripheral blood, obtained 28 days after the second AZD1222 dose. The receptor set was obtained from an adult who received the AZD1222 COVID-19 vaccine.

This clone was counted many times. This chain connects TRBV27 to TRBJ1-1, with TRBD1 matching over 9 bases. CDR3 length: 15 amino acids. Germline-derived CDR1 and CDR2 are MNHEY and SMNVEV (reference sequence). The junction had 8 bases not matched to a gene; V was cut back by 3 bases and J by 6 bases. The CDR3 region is CASSFTGQGLPEAFF. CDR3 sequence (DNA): TGTGCCAGCAGTTTTACGGGACAGGGTTTACCTGAAGCTTTCTTT.

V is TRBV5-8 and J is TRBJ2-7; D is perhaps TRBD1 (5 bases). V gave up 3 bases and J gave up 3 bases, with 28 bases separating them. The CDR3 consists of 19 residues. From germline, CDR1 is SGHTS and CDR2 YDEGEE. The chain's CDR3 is CASSWKNNPGHYTVYEQYF. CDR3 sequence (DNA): TGTGCCAGCAGCTGGAAGAATAACCCAGGGCACTACACAGTCTACGAGCAGTACTTC.

The CDR3, as DNA: TGTGCCACCTCTGCGGCTAGCGGGCCCTACAATGAGCAGTTCTTC. Translated: CATSAASGPYNEQFF. The J gene is TRBJ2-1, the V gene TRBV24-1; 8 nucleotides line up with TRBD2. The ends lost 9 bases at V and 2 bases at J; junction bases unmatched: 8. Germline assignment: CDR1 KGHDR and CDR2 SFDVKD. The CDR3 is 15 residues long.

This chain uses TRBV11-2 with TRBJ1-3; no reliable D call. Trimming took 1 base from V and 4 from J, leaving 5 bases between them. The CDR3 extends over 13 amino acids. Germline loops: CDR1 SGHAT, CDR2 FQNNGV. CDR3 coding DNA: TGTGCCAGCAGCTTAGCGGTCGGAAACACCATATATTTT. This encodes CASSLAVGNTIYF.

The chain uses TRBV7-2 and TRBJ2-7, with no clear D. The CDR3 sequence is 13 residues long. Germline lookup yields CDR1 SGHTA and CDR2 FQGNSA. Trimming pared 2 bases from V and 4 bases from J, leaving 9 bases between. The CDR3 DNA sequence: TGTGCCAGCAGCTTATTATACGCGTACGAGCAGTACTTC. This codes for CASSLLYAYEQYF.

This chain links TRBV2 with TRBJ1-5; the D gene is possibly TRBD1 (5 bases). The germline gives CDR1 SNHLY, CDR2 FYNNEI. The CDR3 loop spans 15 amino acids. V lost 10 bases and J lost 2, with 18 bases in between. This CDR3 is CATQQESTGNQPQHF. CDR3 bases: TGTGCCACGCAACAGGAATCGACAGGCAATCAGCCCCAGCATTTT.

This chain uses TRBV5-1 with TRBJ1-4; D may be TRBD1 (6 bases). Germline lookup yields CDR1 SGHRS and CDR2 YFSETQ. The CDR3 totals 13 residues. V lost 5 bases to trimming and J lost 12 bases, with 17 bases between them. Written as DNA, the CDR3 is TGCGCCAGCAGAGGACAGAGGGAGCGTGAACTGTTTTTT. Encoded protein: CASRGQRERELFF.

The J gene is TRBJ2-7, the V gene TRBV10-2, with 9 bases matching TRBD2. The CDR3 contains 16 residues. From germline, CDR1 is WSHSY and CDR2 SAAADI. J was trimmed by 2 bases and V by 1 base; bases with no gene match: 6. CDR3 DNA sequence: TGCGCCAGCAGTGAGTTTGGTAGCGGGAGCCCCTACGAGCAGTACTTC. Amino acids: CASSEFGSGSPYEQYF.

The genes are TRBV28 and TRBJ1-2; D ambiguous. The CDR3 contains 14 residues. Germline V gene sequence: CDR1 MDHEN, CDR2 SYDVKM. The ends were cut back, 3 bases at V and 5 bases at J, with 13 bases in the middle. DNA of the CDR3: TGTGCCAGCAGTTTTTCCGGAGGTTATTATGGCTACACCTTC. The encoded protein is CASSFSGGYYGYTF.

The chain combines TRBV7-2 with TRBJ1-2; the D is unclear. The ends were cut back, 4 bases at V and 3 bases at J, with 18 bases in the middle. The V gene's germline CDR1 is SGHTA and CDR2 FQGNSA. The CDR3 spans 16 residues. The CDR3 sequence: CASSSPSSRRDYGYTF. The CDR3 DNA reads TGTGCCAGCAGCTCCCCGTCGAGTAGACGGGACTATGGCTACACCTTC.

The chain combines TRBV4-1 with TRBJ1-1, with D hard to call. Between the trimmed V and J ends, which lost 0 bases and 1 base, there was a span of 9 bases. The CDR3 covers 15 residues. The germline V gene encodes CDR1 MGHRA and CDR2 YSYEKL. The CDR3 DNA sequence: TGCGCCAGCAGCCAAGATCGAATATGGAACACTGAAGCTTTCTTT. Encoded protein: CASSQDRIWNTEAFF.

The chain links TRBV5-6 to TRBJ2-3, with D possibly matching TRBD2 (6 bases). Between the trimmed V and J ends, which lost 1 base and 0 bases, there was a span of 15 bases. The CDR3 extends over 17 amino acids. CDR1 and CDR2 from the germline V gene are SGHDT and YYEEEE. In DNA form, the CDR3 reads TGTGCCAGCAGCTTGAGGAGGGCCGGTGCTAGCACAGATACGCAGTATTTT. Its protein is CASSLRRAGASTDTQYF. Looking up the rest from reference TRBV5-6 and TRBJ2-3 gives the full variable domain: DAGVTQSPTHLIKTRGQQVTLRCSPKSGHDTVSWYQQALGQGPQFIFQYYEEEERQRGNFPDRFSGHQFPNYSSELNVNALLLGDSALYLCASSLRRAGASTDTQYFGPGTRLTVL.

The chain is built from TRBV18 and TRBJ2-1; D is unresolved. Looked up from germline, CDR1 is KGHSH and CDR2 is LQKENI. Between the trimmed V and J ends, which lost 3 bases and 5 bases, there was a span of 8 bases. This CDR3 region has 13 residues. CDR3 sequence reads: CASSPSYDNEQFF. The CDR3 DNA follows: TGTGCCAGCTCACCCTCATACGACAATGAGCAGTTCTTC.

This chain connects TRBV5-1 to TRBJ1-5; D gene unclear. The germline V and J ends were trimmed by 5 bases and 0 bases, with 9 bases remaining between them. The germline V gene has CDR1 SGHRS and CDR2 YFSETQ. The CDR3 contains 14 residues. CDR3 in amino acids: CASRETYSNQPQHF. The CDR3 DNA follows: TGCGCCAGCAGGGAGACTTATAGCAATCAGCCCCAGCATTTT.

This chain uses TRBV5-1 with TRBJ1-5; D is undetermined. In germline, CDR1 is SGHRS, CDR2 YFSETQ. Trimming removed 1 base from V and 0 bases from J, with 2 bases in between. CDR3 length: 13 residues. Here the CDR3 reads CASSLFSNQPQHF. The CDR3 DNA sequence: TGCGCCAGCAGCTTGTTTAGCAATCAGCCCCAGCATTTT.

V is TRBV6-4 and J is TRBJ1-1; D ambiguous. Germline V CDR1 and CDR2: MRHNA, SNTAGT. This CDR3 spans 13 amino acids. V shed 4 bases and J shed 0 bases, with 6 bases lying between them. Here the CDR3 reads CASSASMNTEAFF. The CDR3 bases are TGTGCCAGCAGTGCTTCCATGAACACTGAAGCTTTCTTT.

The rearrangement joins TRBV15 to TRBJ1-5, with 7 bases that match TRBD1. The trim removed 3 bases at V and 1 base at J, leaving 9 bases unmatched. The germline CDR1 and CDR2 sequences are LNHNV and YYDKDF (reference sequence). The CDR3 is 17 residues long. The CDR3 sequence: CATSSQGVGASNQPQHF. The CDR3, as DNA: TGTGCCACCAGCAGTCAGGGGGTGGGGGCCAGCAATCAGCCCCAGCATTTT.